The present T cell receptor (beta chain) was sequenced within a study of blood T cell repertoires in COVID-19. Study overall: From the United States, Italy and Spain came samples of acute and convalescent COVID-19. T cells, B-cell-depleted T cells, or PBMCs supplied cDNA or gDNA.

On this clone: One junction end disagrees with the germline gene, perhaps due to a read error.

As handled by the study authors: From reference gene primer amplification, estimates of nucleated cell counts were derived. Libraries were prepared by immunoSEQ multiplex PCR; TCRdb keeps only in-frame clonotypes and omits some of them. V, J and clone size are taken as reported in that table, and D and trimming were inferred from the DNA itself. Of 85,000 to 90,000 clones listed, 89% are singletons. This TCR was recovered from an elderly woman with active COVID-19. Input material: peripheral blood.

DNA of the CDR3: TGTGCCAGCACCTTGAACTGGGGGCGCGACCTCAATGAGCAGTTCTTC. It is translated as CASTLNWGRDLNEQFF. The rearrangement links TRBV5-6 to TRBJ2-1, with D possibly TRBD1 on 6 matching bases. CDR1 is SGHDT and CDR2 is YYEEEE in the germline V gene. The CDR3 has 16 residues.